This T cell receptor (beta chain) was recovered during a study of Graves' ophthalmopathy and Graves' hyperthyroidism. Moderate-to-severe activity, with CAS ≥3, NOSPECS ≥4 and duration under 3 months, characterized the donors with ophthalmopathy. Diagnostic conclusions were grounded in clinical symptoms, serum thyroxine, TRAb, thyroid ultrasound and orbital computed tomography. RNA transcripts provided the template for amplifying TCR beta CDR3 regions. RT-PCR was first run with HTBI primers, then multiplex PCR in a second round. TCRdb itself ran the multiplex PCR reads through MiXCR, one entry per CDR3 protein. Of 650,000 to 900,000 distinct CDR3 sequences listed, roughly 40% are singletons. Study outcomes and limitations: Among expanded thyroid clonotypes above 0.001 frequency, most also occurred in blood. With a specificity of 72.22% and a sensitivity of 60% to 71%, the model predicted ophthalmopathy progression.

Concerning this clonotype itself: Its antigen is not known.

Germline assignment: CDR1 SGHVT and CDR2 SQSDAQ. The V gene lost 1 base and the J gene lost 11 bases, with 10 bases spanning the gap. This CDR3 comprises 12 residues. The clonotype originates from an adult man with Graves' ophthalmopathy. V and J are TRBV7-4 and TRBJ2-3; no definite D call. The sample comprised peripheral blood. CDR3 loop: CASSLGSTKQYF. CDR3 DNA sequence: TGTGCCAGCAGCTTAGGATCCACTAAGCAGTATTTT.